This TCR beta chain was profiled in a study of radiotherapy plus CTLA-4 blockade in lung cancer. Assay used: immunoSEQ multiplex PCR; TCRdb lists only in-frame clones, some missing. The sample shows 35,000 to 45,000 clones, more than 80% of them seen only once. This clone was picked up one time. Germline CDR1 SGHNT, CDR2 YYREEE (reference sequence). The CDR3 length is 12 residues. V dropped 2 bases and J dropped 3 bases, with 4 bases sitting between them. The chain recombines TRBV5-4 with TRBJ2-3; D uncertain. Sequencing was performed on peripheral blood, taken from a patient treated with radiotherapy plus ipilimumab. The TCR sequence derives from a human donor with non-small cell lung cancer who had stable disease on radiotherapy plus ipilimumab. The CDR3 DNA reads TGTGCCAGCAGCTTCGGTACAGATACGCAGTATTTT. Translation gives CASSFGTDTQYF.